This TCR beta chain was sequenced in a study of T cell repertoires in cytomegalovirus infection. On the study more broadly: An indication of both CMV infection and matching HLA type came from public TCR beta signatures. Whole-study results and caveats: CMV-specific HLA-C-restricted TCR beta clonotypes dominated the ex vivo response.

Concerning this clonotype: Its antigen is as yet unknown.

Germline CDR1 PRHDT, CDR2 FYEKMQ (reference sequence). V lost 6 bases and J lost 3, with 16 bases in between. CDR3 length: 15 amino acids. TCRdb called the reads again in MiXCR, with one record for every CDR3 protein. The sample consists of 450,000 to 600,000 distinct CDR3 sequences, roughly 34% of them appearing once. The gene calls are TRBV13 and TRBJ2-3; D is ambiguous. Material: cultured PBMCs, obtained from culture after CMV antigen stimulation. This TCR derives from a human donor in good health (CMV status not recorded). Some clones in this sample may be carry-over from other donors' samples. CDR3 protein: CASSVSSLRTDTQYF. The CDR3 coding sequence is TGTGCCAGCAGTGTGTCTTCCTTAAGGACAGATACGCAGTATTTT.